This T cell receptor (beta chain) was profiled in a study of T cell responses to AZD1222 COVID-19 vaccine. About the study: Second doses were pooled across both intervals (about 4 or about 12 weeks).

Sequencing used immunoSEQ multiplex PCR; TCRdb keeps in-frame clones, though not all of them. Counted here are roughly 150,000 clones, roughly nine tenths occurring once; the ten biggest clones make up about 6.9%. Notes on the study in general: Repertoires were obtained solely post-peak T cell response. Only a handful of AZD1222 recipients, six or seven in all, had baseline seropositivity.

To note about this clone: Antigen specificity is unknown.

This specimen consisted of peripheral blood, obtained on day 0 of AZD1222 vaccination. The sequence was collected from an adult in good health.

In DNA form, the CDR3 reads TGTGCCAGCTCACCACCGATCCGAGAGACCCAGTACTTC. Its protein product is CASSPPIRETQYF. The rearrangement links TRBV18 to TRBJ2-5; the D is unclear. Trimming pared 0 bases from V and 4 bases from J, leaving 6 bases between. In germline, CDR1 is KGHSH, CDR2 LQKENI. This CDR3 comprises 13 residues.